The 3 T cell receptor beta chains listed next were all sequenced from one sample in a study of blood T cells in healthy people across ages. The second PCR ran about 6 to 12 cycles with a sample-barcoded 5' primer and J-beta primers. TCRdb recomputed calls from the 5' RACE reads with MiXCR, one row per CDR3 protein. Of 790,000 or so distinct CDR3 sequences listed, roughly 50% are singletons. Sequencing was done on a sample of blood. All receptors come from a man aged 35-49 years in good health.

This clonotype showed up just a few times. The V gene is TRBV14, the J gene TRBJ1-1, with D tentatively TRBD1 (6 bases). V dropped 0 bases and J dropped 0 bases, with 14 bases sitting between them. CDR3 length: 17 amino acids. Germline V gene lookup returns CDR1 SGHDN and CDR2 FVKESK. CDR3 coding DNA: TGTGCCAGCAGCCAAGATGGGACACGGGGCATGAACACTGAAGCTTTCTTT. Encoded protein: CASSQDGTRGMNTEAFF. Full variable domain (outside the CDR3, taken from reference TRBV14 and TRBJ1-1): EAGVTQFPSHSVIEKGQTVTLRCDPISGHDNLYWYRRVMGKEIKFLLHFVKESKQDESGMPNNRFLAERTGGTYSTLKVQPAELEDSGVYFCASSQDGTRGMNTEAFFGQGTRLTVV.

The chain has TRBV5-1 and TRBJ1-2; no reliable D call. This CDR3 region has 14 residues. V was pared by 0 bases and J by 3 bases, with 9 bases between. From germline, CDR1 is SGHRS and CDR2 YFSETQ. CDR3 protein: CASSLAESHYGYTF. The DNA of the CDR3 is TGCGCCAGCAGCTTGGCGGAGAGTCACTATGGCTACACCTTC.

This chain connects TRBV5-1 to TRBJ1-2; maybe TRBD1 (6 bases). The CDR3 totals 13 residues. The germline V and J ends were trimmed by 4 bases and 6 bases, with 13 bases remaining between them. The germline V gene has CDR1 SGHRS and CDR2 YFSETQ. CDR3 loop: CASSPTGYDGYTF. CDR3 nucleotide sequence: TGCGCCAGCAGCCCAACAGGGTATGATGGCTACACCTTC.